The 4 T cell receptor beta chains in this list originate from one sample, sequenced in a study of T cells in Graves' hyperthyroidism and ophthalmopathy. Amplified TCR beta CDR3 regions derived from RNA transcripts. HTBI primers were employed in a first-round RT-PCR of the TCR CDR3. TCRdb reprocessed the multiplex PCR reads via MiXCR and lists one record per CDR3 protein. Among 600,000 or so distinct CDR3 sequences listed, just over 45% were seen once. The sequenced sample consisted of peripheral blood or thyroid tissue (not recorded which). These receptors originate from a woman under 30 with Graves' hyperthyroidism.

This clonotype has ten or more counts. The J gene is TRBJ1-2, the V gene TRBV7-8; tentative D call: TRBD1 (5 bases). The V end lost 6 bases, the J end lost 7 bases, and 15 bases lay between the germline ends. This CDR3 contains 13 residues. The V gene's germline CDR1 is SGHVS and CDR2 FQNEAQ. CDR3 amino acids: CASRVGGGFGYTF. CDR3 bases: TGTGCCAGCAGAGTGGGGGGGGGATTTGGCTACACCTTC.

CDR3 protein: CATSRDGRGAKDTEAFF. CDR3 in DNA: TGTGCCACCAGCAGAGATGGGAGGGGGGCTAAGGACACTGAAGCTTTCTTT. The V gene is TRBV15, the J gene TRBJ1-1; tentative D call: TRBD1 (6 bases). The length of the CDR3 is 17 residues. Trimming removed 0 bases at V and 3 bases at J, with 17 bases between. Germline CDR1 and CDR2: LNHNV and YYDKDF (reference sequence). Based on the CDR3 plus reference TRBV15 and TRBJ1-1, the full variable domain is DAMVIQNPRYQVTQFGKPVTLSCSQTLNHNVMYWYQQKSSQAPKLLFHYYDKDFNNEADTPDNFQSRRPNTSFCFLDIRSPGLGDTAMYLCATSRDGRGAKDTEAFFGQGTRLTVV.

This clonotype was detected ten times or more. This chain links TRBV7-9 with TRBJ1-1; D remains ambiguous. The CDR3 totals 12 residues. V lost 3 bases and J 8 bases, leaving 10 bases between the germline ends. The germline V gene has CDR1 SEHNR and CDR2 FQNEAQ (reference sequence). CDR3 region: CASSFEEGEAFF. In DNA, the CDR3 is TGTGCCAGCAGCTTTGAGGAGGGCGAAGCTTTCTTT.

Details on this clonotype: This CDR3 fails to terminate in the conserved phenylalanine or tryptophan, so it likely reflects a read error. The chain is built from TRBV11-2 and TRBJ1-4; D not resolved. The CDR3 is made up of 13 amino acids. Germline V CDR1 and CDR2: SGHAT, FQNNGV. Trimming took 5 bases from V and 8 from J, leaving 12 bases between them. CDR3 in DNA: TGTGCCAGCAGCCTGGGAGAGCGGGAAAAACTGTTTCTT. The encoded protein is CASSLGEREKLFL.